Described below is a single TCR beta chain sequence and its context. There are 17 residues in the CDR3. The V gene's germline CDR1 is MNHEY and CDR2 SMNVEV (reference sequence). Between the trimmed V and J ends, which lost 6 bases and 3 bases, there was a span of 20 bases. This entry comes from a study of blood T cell repertoires in COVID-19. As processed by the authors: Estimation of nucleated cell counts relied on the amplification of reference gene primers. Only in-frame clones appear in the TCRdb table, and some are missing; sequencing was by immunoSEQ multiplex PCR. That table furnishes V, J and clone size, whereas the DNA furnished D and trimming. Seen here are about 83,000 clones, approximately 85% observed once, and the top ten hold 8%.

The chain carries TRBV27 and TRBJ2-2; maybe TRBD1 (5 bases). This clonotype originated in a man over 45 with active COVID-19. What was sequenced was peripheral blood. In DNA, the CDR3 is TGTGCCAGCAGCCCAGGGCTAGGGGCGAGTGACACCGGGGAGCTGTTTTTT. It yields the protein CASSPGLGASDTGELFF.